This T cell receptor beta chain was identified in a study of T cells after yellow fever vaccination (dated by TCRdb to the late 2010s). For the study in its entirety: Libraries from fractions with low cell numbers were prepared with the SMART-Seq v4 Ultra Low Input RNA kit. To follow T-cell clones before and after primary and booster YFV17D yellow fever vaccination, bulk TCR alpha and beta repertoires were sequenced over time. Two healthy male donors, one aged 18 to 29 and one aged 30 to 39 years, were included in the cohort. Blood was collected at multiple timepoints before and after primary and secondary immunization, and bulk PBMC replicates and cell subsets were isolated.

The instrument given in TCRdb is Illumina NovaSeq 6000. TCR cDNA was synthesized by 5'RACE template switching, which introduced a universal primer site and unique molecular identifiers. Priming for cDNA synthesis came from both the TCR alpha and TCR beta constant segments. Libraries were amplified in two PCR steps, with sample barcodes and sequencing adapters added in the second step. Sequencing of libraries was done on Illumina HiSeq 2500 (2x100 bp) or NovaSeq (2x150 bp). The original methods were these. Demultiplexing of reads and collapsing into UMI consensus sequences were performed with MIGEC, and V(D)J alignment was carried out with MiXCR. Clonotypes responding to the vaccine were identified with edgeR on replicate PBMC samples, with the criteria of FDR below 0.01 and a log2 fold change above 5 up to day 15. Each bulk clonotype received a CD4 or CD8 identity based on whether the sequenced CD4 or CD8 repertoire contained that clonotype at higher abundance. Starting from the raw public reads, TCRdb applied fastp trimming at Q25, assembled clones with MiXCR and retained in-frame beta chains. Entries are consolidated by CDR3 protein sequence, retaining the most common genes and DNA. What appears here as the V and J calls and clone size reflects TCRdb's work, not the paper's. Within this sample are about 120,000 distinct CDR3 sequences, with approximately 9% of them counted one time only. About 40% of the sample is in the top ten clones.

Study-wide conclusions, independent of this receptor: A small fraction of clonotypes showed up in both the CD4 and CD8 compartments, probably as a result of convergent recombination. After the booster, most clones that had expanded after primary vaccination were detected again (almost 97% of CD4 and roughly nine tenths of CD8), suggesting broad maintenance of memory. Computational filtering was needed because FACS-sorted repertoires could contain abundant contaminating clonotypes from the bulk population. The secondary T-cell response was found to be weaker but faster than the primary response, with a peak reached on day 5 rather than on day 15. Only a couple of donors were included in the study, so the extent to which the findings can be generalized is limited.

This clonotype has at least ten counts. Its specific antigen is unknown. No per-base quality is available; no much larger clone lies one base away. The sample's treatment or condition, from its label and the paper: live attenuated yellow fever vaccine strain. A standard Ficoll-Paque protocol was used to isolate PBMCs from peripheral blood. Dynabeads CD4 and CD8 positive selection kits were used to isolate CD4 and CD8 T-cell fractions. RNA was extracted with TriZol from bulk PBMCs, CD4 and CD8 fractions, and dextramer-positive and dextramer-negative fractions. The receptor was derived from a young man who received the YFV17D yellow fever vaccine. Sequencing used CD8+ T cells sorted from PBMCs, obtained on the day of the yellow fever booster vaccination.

The CDR3 sequence is CAVGNEQFF. The DNA sequence is given as TGTGCTGTGGGTAATGAGCAGTTCTTC. This sequence uses TRBV10-3 and TRBJ2-1; there is no confident call for the D gene. The cysteine opens and the phenylalanine closes a CDR3 of 9 amino acids. Only the CDR3 DNA stays, 27 bases, in frame from base 1. Via the germline V gene, CDR1 is ENHRY and CDR2 SYGVKD.